This T cell receptor beta chain was identified during a study of tumor-infiltrating lymphocytes in oesophageal squamous cell carcinoma. MiXCR was run by TCRdb on the PCR reads, yielding one entry per CDR3 protein. The sample lists 10,000 or so distinct CDR3 sequences; roughly three fifths were seen once. CDR1 and CDR2 from the germline V gene are SGHRS and YFSETQ. This CDR3 region has 15 residues. After removal of 0 bases from V and 8 bases from J, the junction contained 8 bases not matched to a gene. This clonotype was detected once. Sequenced input: esophageal tumor tissue. The origin of this receptor is a male donor with esophageal squamous cell carcinoma. The chain combines TRBV5-1 with TRBJ2-1, with 7 bases that match TRBD1. CDR3 in amino acids: CASSLVGGSLYEQFF. In nucleotides, the CDR3 is TGCGCCAGCAGCTTGGTAGGGGGCTCACTCTATGAGCAGTTCTTC.